These 8 T cell receptor beta chains were all obtained from the same sample, sequenced in a study of blood T cell repertoires in COVID-19. Produced via immunoSEQ multiplex PCR; TCRdb's table is partial and in-frame only. The table includes 150,000 to 200,000 clones, roughly nine tenths detected once. Source material: PBMCs or T cells enriched from blood (not recorded which). The receptors stem from a woman between 40 and 55 years old with acute COVID-19.

This clone was picked up one time. The rearrangement links TRBV7-8 to TRBJ1-1; 9 positions agree with TRBD1. There are 20 residues in the CDR3. J was trimmed by 0 bases and V by 5 bases; bases with no gene match: 19. The germline V gene has CDR1 SGHVS and CDR2 FQNEAQ. CDR3 sequence: CASSRRTGFQQGAMNTEAFF. The DNA for the CDR3 is TGTGCCAGCAGCCGTCGGACAGGGTTTCAACAGGGGGCTATGAACACTGAAGCTTTCTTT.

This chain links TRBV19 with TRBJ2-1; possible D gene TRBD2, 7 bases. The V gene's germline CDR1 is LNHDA and CDR2 SQIVND (reference sequence). The CDR3 has 13 residues. V lost 3 bases and J lost 7, with 10 bases in between. CDR3 sequence reads: CASSIRGANEQFF. The CDR3, as DNA: TGTGCCAGTAGTATTCGGGGGGCGAATGAGCAGTTCTTC.

V gene TRBV15 combines with J gene TRBJ2-5, with 7 bases lining up with TRBD2. The length of the CDR3 is 16 residues. V lost 0 bases and J lost 4; bases outside the gene matches: 8. Germline-derived CDR1 and CDR2 are LNHNV and YYDKDF (reference sequence). The CDR3, as DNA: TGTGCCACCAGCAGAGATAGGGCTAGCGGAGGAGAGACCCAGTACTTC. This translates into CATSRDRASGGETQYF.

The chain recombines TRBV9 with TRBJ1-2; possible D gene TRBD1, 5 bases. Germline CDR1 is SGDLS and CDR2 is YYNGEE. The V end lost 0 bases, the J end lost 3 bases, and 9 bases lay between the germline ends. The CDR3 loop spans 14 amino acids. The CDR3 reads CASSVEGNDYGYTF. DNA for the CDR3: TGTGCCAGCAGCGTAGAGGGGAACGACTATGGCTACACCTTC.

The chain carries TRBV12-5 and TRBJ1-1; 11 nucleotides agree with TRBD1. Germline CDR1 is LGHNT and CDR2 is FRNRAP. This CDR3 spans 17 amino acids. After removal of 7 bases from V and 0 bases from J, the junction contained 10 bases not matched to a gene. The CDR3 nucleotides are TGTGCTAGTGCCCGGACAGGGGGCTTGAGCATGAACACTGAAGCTTTCTTT. Its translation is CASARTGGLSMNTEAFF.

V usage is TRBV19 and J usage is TRBJ1-2; 7 bases map to TRBD1. Trimming at V came to 5 bases and at J to 7 bases, leaving 10 bases not matched to a gene. The CDR3 runs to 14 residues. Germline V lookup: CDR1 LNHDA, CDR2 SQIVND (reference sequence). The CDR3 spells CASSRNTGVGGYTF. CDR3 bases: TGTGCCAGTAGTCGAAACACAGGGGTCGGTGGCTACACCTTC.

The chain joins TRBV11-2 to TRBJ1-3; D perhaps matches TRBD1 (6 bases). CDR1 is SGHAT and CDR2 is FQNNGV in the germline V gene. This CDR3 region has 15 residues. V was trimmed by 5 bases and J by 1 base, leaving 12 bases between them. The DNA of the CDR3 is TGTGCCAGCAGCCGCCCTACAGGGTCTGGAAACACCATATATTTT. Protein: CASSRPTGSGNTIYF.

The chain links TRBV20-1 to TRBJ2-1; possibly TRBD2 for D (5 bases). CDR3 length equals 11 residues. V was cut by 6 bases and J by 11 bases, with 14 bases left in between. CDR1 and CDR2 (germline): DFQATT, SNEGSKA (reference sequence). The CDR3 region has the DNA TGCAGTGCGCGGGCTTATCCAAAGCAGTTCTTC. This sequence encodes CSARAYPKQFF.